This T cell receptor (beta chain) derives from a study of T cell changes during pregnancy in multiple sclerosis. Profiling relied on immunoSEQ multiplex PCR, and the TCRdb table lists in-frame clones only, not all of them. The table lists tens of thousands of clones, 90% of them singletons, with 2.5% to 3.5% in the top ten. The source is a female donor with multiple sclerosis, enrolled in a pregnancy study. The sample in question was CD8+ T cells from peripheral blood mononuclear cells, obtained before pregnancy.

CDR3 sequence reads: CASSLAVGAINEQFF. CDR3 DNA: TGTGCCAGCAGCTTAGCGGTGGGAGCTATCAATGAGCAGTTCTTC. This chain links TRBV7-2 with TRBJ2-1; D is perhaps TRBD2 (5 bases). CDR3 length: 15 residues. Trimming cost V 0 bases and J 6 bases, with 12 bases left between them. The germline V gene encodes CDR1 SGHTA and CDR2 FQGNSA.